This T cell receptor beta chain was recovered during a study of cytomegalovirus exposure and HLA in healthy donors. Overall study results and limits: Later, an analysis found that common viral pathogens appeared to be linked with several of the most significant clusters. It has been reported that TCR beta sequences accurately predicted the HLA-A and HLA-B alleles of most subjects. A later analysis linked a missense variant in DCLRE1C to the trimming of TCR beta V and J genes.

To note about this clone: Its antigen is undetermined.

PCR employed 60 Vbeta and 13 Jbeta primers. Sequencing was performed with immunoSEQ multiplex PCR; in TCRdb, only in-frame clones are kept and a portion is missing. Found here are some 150,000 clones, approximately 80% of them singletons; the top ten hold roughly 2.5%. The CDR3 extends over 17 amino acids. The rearrangement links TRBV21-1 to TRBJ2-4; TRBD1 is taken as the D call from the table, unchecked against the DNA. TRBV21-1 is given as a pseudogene. The TCR was taken from a boy younger than 10 in good health and CMV-seronegative. The sequenced sample consisted of PBMCs. CDR3 DNA: TGTGCCAGCAGCAAGGACAAGGCAGGCGGAGCCAAAAACATTCAGTACTTC. Translating gives CASSKDKAGGAKNIQYF.